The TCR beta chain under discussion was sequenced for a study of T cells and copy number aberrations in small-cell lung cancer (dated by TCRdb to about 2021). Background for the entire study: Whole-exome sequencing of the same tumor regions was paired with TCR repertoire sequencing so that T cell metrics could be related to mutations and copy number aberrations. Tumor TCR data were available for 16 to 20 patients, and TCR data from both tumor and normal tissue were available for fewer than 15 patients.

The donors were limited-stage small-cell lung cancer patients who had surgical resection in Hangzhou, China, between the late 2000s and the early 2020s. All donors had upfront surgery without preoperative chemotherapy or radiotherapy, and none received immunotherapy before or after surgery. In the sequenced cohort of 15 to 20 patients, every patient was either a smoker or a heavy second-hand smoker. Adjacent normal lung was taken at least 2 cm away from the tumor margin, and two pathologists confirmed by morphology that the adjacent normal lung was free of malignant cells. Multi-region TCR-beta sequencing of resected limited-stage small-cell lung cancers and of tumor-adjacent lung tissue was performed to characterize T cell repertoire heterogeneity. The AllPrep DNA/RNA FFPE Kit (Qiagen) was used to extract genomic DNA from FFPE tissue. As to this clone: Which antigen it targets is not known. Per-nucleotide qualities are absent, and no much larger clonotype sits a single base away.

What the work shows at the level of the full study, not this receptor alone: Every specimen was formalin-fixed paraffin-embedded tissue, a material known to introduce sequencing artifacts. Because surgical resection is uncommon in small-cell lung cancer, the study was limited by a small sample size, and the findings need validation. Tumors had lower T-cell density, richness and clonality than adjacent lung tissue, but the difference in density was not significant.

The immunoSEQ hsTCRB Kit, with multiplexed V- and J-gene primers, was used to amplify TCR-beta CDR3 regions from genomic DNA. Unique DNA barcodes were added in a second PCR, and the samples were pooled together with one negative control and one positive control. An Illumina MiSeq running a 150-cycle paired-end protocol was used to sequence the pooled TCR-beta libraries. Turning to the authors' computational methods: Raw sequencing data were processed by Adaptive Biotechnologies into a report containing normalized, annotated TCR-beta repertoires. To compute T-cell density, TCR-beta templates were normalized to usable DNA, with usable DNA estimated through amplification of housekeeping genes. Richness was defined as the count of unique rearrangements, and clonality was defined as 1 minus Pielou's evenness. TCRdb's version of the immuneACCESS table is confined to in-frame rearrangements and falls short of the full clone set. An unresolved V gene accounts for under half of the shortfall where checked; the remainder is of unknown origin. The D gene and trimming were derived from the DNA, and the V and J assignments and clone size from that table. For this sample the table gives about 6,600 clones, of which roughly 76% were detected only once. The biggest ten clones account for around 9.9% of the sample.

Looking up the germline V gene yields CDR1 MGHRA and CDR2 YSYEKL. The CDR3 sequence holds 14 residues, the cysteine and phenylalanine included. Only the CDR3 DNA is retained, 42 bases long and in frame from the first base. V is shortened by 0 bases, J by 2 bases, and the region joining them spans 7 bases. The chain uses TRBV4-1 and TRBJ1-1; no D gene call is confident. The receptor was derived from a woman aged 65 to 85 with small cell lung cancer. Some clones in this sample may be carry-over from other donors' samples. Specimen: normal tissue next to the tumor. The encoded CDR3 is CASSQETINTEAFF. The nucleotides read TGCGCCAGCAGCCAAGAGACTATAAACACTGAAGCTTTCTTT.